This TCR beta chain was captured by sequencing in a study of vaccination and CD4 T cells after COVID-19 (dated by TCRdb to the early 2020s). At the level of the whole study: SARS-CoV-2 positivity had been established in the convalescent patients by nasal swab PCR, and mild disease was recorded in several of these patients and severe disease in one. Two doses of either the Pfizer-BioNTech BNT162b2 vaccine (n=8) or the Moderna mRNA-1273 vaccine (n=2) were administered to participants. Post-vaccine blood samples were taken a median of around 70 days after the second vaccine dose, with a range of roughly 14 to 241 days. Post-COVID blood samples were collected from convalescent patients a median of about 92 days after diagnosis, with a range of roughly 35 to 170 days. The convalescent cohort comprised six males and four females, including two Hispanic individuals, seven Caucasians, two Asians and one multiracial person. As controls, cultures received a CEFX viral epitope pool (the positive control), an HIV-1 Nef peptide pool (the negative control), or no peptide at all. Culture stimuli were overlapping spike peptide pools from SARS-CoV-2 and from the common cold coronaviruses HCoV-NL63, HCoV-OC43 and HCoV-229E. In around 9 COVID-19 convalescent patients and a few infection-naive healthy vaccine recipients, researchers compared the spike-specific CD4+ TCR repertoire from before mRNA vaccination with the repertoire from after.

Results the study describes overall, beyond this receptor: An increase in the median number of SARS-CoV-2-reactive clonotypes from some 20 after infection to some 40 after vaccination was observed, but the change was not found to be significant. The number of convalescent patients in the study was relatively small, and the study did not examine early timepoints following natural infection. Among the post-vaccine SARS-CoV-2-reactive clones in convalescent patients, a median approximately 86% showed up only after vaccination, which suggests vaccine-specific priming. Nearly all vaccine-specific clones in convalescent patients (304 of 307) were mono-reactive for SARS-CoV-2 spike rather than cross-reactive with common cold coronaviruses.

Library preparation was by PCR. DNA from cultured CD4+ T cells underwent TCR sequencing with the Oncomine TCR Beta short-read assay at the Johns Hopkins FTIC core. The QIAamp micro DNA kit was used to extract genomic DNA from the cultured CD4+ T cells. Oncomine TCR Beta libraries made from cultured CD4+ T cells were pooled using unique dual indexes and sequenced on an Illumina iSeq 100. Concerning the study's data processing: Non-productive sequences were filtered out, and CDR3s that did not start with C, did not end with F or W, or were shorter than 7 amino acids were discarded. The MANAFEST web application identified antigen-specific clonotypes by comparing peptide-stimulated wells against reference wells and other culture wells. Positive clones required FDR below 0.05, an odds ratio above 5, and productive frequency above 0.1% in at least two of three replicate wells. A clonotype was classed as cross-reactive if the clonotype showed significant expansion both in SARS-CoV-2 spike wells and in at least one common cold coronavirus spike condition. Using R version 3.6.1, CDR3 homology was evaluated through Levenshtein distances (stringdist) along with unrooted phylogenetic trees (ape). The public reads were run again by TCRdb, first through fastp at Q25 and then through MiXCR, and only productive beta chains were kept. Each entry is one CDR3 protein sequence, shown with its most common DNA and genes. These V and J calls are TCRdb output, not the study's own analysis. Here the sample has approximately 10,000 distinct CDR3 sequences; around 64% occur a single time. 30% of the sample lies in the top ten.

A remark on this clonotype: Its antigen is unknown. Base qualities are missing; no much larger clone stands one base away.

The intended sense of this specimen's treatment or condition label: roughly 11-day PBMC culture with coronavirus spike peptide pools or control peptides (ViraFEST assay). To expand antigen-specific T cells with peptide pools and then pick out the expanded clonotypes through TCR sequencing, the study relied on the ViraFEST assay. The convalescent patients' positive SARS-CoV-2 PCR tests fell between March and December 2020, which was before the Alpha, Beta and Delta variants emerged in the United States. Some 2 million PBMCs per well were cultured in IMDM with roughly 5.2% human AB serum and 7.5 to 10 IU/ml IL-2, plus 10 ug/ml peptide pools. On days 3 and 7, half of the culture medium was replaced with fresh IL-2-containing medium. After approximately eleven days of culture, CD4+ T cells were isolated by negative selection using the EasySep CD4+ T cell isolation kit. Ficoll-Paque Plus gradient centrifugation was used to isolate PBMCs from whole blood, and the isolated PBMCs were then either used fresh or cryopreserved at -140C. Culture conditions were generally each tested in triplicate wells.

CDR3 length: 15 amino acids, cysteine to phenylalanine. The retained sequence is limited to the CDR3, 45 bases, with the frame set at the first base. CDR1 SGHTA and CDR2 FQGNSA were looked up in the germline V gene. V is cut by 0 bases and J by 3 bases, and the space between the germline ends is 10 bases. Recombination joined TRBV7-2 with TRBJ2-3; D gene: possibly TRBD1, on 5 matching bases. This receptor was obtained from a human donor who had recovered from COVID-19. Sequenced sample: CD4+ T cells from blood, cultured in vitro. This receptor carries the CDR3 CASSLALGPTDTQYF. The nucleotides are TGTGCCAGCAGCTTAGCGCTGGGGCCGACAGATACGCAGTATTTT.